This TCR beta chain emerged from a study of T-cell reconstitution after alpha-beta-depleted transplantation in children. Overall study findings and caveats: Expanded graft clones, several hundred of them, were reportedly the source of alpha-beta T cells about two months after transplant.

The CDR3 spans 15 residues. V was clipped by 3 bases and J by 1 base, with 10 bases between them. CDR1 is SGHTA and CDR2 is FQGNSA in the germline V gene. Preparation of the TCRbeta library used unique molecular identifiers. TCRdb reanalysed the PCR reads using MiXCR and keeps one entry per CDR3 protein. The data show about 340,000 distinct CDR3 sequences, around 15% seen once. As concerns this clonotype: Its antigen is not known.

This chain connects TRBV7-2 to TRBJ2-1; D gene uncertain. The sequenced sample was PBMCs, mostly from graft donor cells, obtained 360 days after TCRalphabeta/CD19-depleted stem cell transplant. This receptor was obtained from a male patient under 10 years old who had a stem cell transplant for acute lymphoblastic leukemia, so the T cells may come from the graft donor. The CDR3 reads CASSFNTLSYNEQFF. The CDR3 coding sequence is TGTGCCAGCAGCTTCAACACGTTGTCCTACAATGAGCAGTTCTTC. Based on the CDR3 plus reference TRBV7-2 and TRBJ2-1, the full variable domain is GAGVSQSPSNKVTEKGKDVELRCDPISGHTALYWYRQSLGQGLEFLIYFQGNSAPDKSGLPSDRFSAERTGGSVSTLTIQRTQQEDSAVYLCASSFNTLSYNEQFFGPGTRLTVL.